This entry lists 7 T cell receptor beta chains sequenced from one sample in a study of T cell changes during pregnancy in multiple sclerosis. Some clones are missing from TCRdb's copy, which holds only in-frame ones; the method was immunoSEQ multiplex PCR. The sample has tens of thousands of clones, under 95% seen once. The sample here was CD8+ T cells from peripheral blood mononuclear cells, taken in the third trimester of pregnancy. These receptors were collected from a female donor with multiple sclerosis, enrolled in a pregnancy study.

CDR3 amino acids: CALSLAGSYEQYF. The CDR3 DNA reads as TGTGCCCTTAGTTTAGCGGGTTCCTACGAGCAGTACTTC. The chain has TRBV2 and TRBJ2-7, with 7 positions matching TRBD2. The CDR3 runs to 13 residues. V gave up 11 bases and J gave up 1 base; unmatched junction bases: 8. Germline assignment: CDR1 SNHLY and CDR2 FYNNEI.

The rearrangement uses TRBV5-1 and TRBJ1-1; the D is unclear. The CDR3 runs to 14 residues. V lost 1 base and J lost 1, with 8 bases in between. From germline, CDR1 is SGHRS and CDR2 YFSETQ. As DNA, the CDR3 is TGCGCCAGCAGCTTGTACCAGTCGAACACTGAAGCTTTCTTT. Translated: CASSLYQSNTEAFF. Combining the CDR3 with reference TRBV5-1 and TRBJ1-1 gives the whole variable domain KAGVTQTPRYLIKTRGQQVTLSCSPISGHRSVSWYQQTPGQGLQFLFEYFSETQRNKGNFPGRFSGRQFSNSRSEMNVSTLELGDSALYLCASSLYQSNTEAFFGQGTRLTVV.

The chain is built from TRBV2 and TRBJ2-1; TRBD2 might be the D (5 bases). The ends were cut back, 4 bases at V and 0 bases at J, with 7 bases in the middle. Germline-derived CDR1 and CDR2 are SNHLY and FYNNEI. The CDR3 length is 14 residues. CDR3 nucleotide sequence: TGTGCCAGCAGTGGTGGGAGCTCCTACAATGAGCAGTTCTTC. Its translation: CASSGGSSYNEQFF.

The table lists this clone with a count of one. J is TRBJ2-1 and V is TRBV29-1, with 8 bases identical to TRBD2. Germline V gene data show CDR1 as SQVTM and CDR2 as ANQGSEA. The junction had 10 bases not matched to a gene; V was cut back by 4 bases and J by 2 bases. The CDR3 totals 16 residues. CDR3 bases: TGCAGCGTTGTCGTTAGGGCGCGGGAGGCCTACAATGAGCAGTTCTTC. Protein product: CSVVVRAREAYNEQFF.

The chain carries TRBV7-8 and TRBJ1-1; weak D call: TRBD1 (5 bases). Trimming shortened V by 11 bases and J by 5 bases, and 15 bases separated the two germline ends. Germline CDR1 SGHVS, CDR2 FQNEAQ. The CDR3 runs 12 residues. The CDR3 nucleotides are TGTGCCGCGTGGGGGGTGGGAACTGAAGCTTTCTTT. This codes for CAAWGVGTEAFF.

This CDR3 is CASSSLELYNEQFF. The CDR3 region has the DNA TGTGCCAGCAGCTCCTTAGAGCTCTACAATGAGCAGTTCTTC. This chain links TRBV9 with TRBJ2-1; no definite D call. From germline, CDR1 is SGDLS and CDR2 YYNGEE. V was cut by 4 bases and J by 3 bases, with 11 bases left in between. This CDR3 spans 14 amino acids.

The chain carries TRBV7-3 and TRBJ2-1; weak D call: TRBD2 (5 bases). CDR3 length: 16 amino acids. The V and J ends lost 1 base and 0 bases respectively, with 10 bases between them. CDR1 and CDR2 (germline): SGHTA, FQGTGA. CDR3 sequence: CASSLRAGYSYNEQFF. The CDR3 DNA follows: TGTGCCAGCAGCTTAAGGGCGGGCTACTCCTACAATGAGCAGTTCTTC.